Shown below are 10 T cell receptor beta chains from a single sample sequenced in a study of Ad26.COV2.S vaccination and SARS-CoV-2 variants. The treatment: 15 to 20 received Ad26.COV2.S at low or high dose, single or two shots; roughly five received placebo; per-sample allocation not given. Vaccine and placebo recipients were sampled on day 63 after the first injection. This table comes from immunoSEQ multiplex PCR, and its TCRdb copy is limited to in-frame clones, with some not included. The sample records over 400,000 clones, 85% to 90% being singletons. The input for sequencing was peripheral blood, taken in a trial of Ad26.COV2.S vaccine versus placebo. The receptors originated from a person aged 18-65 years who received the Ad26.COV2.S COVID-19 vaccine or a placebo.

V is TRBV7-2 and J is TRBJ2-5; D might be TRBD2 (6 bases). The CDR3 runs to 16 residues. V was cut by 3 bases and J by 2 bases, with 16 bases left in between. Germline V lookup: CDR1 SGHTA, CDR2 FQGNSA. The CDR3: CASSFRLGGLQETQYF. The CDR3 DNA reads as TGTGCCAGCAGCTTCCGACTAGGAGGGCTGCAAGAGACCCAGTACTTC.

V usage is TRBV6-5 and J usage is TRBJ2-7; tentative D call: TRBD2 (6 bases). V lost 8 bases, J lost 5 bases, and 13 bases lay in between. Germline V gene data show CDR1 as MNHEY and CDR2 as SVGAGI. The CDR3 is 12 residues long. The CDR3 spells CASRERGHEQYV. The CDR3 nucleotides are TGTGCCAGCCGGGAGAGGGGACACGAGCAGTACGTC.

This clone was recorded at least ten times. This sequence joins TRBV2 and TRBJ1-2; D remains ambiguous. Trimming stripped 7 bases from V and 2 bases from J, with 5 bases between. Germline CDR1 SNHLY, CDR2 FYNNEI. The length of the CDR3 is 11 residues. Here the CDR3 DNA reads TGTGCCAGCACACAGAACTATGGCTACACCTTC. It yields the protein CASTQNYGYTF.

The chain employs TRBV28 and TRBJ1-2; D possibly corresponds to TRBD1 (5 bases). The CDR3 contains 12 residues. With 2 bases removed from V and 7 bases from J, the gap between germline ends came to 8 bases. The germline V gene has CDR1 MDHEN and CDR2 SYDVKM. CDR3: CASSLGRGGYTF. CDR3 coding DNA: TGTGCCAGCAGTTTAGGTAGGGGTGGCTACACCTTC.

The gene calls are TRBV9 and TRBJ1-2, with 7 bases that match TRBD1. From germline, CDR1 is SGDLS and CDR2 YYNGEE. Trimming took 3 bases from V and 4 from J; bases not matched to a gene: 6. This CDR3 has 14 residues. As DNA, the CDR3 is TGTGCCAGCAGCGCAAGGACAGGACTCTATGGCTACACCTTC. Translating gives CASSARTGLYGYTF.

The chain's CDR3 is CATSDLTGDTGYTF. DNA for the CDR3: TGTGCCACCAGTGATTTGACAGGGGATACTGGCTACACCTTC. The V gene is TRBV24-1, the J gene TRBJ1-2; 7 bases are a match to TRBD1. Germline lookup yields CDR1 KGHDR and CDR2 SFDVKD. Losses at the gene ends were 0 bases for V and 7 bases for J; bases not matched to a gene: 4. The CDR3 extends over 14 amino acids.

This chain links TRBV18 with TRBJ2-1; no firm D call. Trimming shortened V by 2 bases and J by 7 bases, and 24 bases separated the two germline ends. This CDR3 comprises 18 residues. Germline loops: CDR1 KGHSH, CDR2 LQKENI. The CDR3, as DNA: TGTGCCAGCTCACCATTAGAAGGGATGGGGATGTCTAGAAATGAGCAGTTCTTC. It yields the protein CASSPLEGMGMSRNEQFF.

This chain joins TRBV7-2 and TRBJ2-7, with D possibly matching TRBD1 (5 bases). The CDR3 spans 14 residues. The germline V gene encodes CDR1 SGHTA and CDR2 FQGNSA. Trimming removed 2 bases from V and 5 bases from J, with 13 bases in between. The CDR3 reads CASSLQGASDEQYF. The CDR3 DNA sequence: TGTGCCAGCAGCTTACAGGGTGCATCGGACGAGCAGTACTTC.

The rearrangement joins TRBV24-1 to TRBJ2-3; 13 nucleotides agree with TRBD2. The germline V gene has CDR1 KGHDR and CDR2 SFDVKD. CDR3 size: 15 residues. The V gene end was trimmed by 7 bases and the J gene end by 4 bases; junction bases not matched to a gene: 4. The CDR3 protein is CATSRTSGRPDTQYF. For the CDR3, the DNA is TGTGCCACCAGCCGGACTAGCGGGAGACCAGATACGCAGTATTTT.

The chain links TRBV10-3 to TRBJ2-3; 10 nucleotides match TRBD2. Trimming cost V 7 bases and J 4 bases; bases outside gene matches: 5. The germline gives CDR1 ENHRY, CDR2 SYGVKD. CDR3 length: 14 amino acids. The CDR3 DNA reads TGTGCCATCAACCTAGCGGGAGTCTCAGATACGCAGTATTTT. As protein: CAINLAGVSDTQYF.